This TCR beta chain originates from a study of T cell repertoires in aging, cancer and after chemotherapy. Study results and caveats: These repertoire data do not allow conclusions about immunological memory after chemotherapy. In healthy donors, age-related TCR diversity loss mainly reflected lost richness.

Amplification of TCR beta used genomic DNA extracted from peripheral blood. Rearranged V-D-J TRB sequences were amplified with a mixed TRB-A/B primer pool. TCRdb itself ran the multiplex PCR reads through MiXCR, one entry per CDR3 protein. The data hold about 17,000 distinct CDR3 sequences, with approximately 50% observed a single time. As for this clonotype: What it binds is unknown.

The CDR3 is made up of 17 amino acids. Germline V gene sequence: CDR1 LNHDA, CDR2 SQIVND (reference sequence). Trimming removed 7 bases at V and 2 bases at J, with 20 bases between. The V call is TRBV19, the J call TRBJ2-2; the D gene is possibly TRBD2 (7 bases). This TCR derives from a human donor in good health. The specimen was blood. CDR3 in amino acids: CASITMGGAHNTGELFF. The CDR3 DNA follows: TGTGCCAGTATCACAATGGGGGGGGCGCACAACACCGGGGAGCTGTTTTTT.